What follows are 18 T cell receptor beta chains derived from one specimen sequenced in a study of cytomegalovirus exposure and HLA in healthy donors. The method was immunoSEQ multiplex PCR; TCRdb's version includes in-frame clones alone and lacks a portion of them. The table has about 160,000 clones, roughly nine tenths seen once. Sequenced input: PBMCs. These receptors were obtained from a woman in her late teens or twenties in good health and CMV-seropositive.

The rearrangement uses TRBV27 and TRBJ2-5, with 7 nucleotides matching TRBD2. The CDR3 runs 15 residues. CDR1 and CDR2 from the germline V gene are MNHEY and SMNVEV (reference sequence). J lost 1 base, V lost 1 base, and 3 bases had no gene match. Here the CDR3 DNA reads TGTGCCAGCAGTTTATTGGGACTATCCCAAGAGACCCAGTACTTC. This sequence encodes CASSLLGLSQETQYF.

The chain joins TRBV18 to TRBJ1-2; D might be TRBD1 (6 bases). V was shortened by 3 bases and J by 8 bases, with 13 bases between the two germline ends. Germline loops: CDR1 KGHSH, CDR2 LQKENI. This CDR3 contains 13 residues. In nucleotides, the CDR3 is TGTGCCAGCTCACCGAGGACAGCCAGCGGCTACACCTTC. This gives the protein CASSPRTASGYTF.

The gene calls are TRBV5-6 and TRBJ2-1; TRBD1 matches at 9 bases. This CDR3 is 16 amino acids long. Germline CDR1 reads SGHDT; CDR2 reads YYEEEE. J was trimmed by 2 bases and V by 0 bases; bases with no gene match: 3. The CDR3: CASSLGGTGTYNEQFF. The CDR3 region has the DNA TGTGCCAGCAGCTTGGGTGGGACAGGGACCTACAATGAGCAGTTCTTC.

The V gene is TRBV19, the J gene TRBJ2-3; TRBD1 matches 7 bases. The CDR3 is made up of 13 amino acids. The ends lost 10 bases at V and 6 bases at J; junction bases unmatched: 10. Germline CDR1 LNHDA, CDR2 SQIVND (reference sequence). CDR3 loop: CATSDRSEDTQYF. The DNA for the CDR3 is TGTGCCACCTCGGACAGGAGTGAGGATACGCAGTATTTT.

The chain employs TRBV6-1 and TRBJ2-7; D unclear. Germline V gives CDR1 MNHNS, CDR2 SASEGT. The ends were cut back, 4 bases at V and 5 bases at J, with 9 bases in the middle. The CDR3 consists of 12 residues. In DNA form, the CDR3 reads TGTGCCAGCAGTGCCCTCAGCGACGAGCAGTACTTC. Protein: CASSALSDEQYF.

The rearrangement joins TRBV5-6 to TRBJ2-7; 8 bases fit TRBD2. J gave up 2 bases and V 2 bases, and 3 bases lay outside the gene matches. Germline loops: CDR1 SGHDT, CDR2 YYEEEE. There are 14 residues in the CDR3. The CDR3 nucleotides read TGTGCCAGCAGCTTCGGGGGGGACACCTACGAGCAGTACTTC. As protein: CASSFGGDTYEQYF.

The chain joins TRBV6-5 to TRBJ2-7; D not certain. The V gene lost 6 bases and the J gene lost 3 bases, with 6 bases spanning the gap. There are 11 residues in the CDR3. The germline V gene has CDR1 MNHEY and CDR2 SVGAGI. The CDR3 DNA reads as TGTGCCAGCAGACATTACTACGAGCAGTACTTC. Its protein product is CASRHYYEQYF.

This clone was detected only once. The chain links TRBV4-2 to TRBJ2-1; D uncertain. This CDR3 is built from 13 residues. V shed 3 bases and J shed 4 bases, with 7 bases lying between them. The germline V gene has CDR1 LGHNA and CDR2 YNFKEQ. The CDR3 loop reads CASSHSTYNEQFF. Written as DNA, the CDR3 is TGTGCCAGCAGCCATAGTACGTACAATGAGCAGTTCTTC.

The chain couples TRBV29-1 to TRBJ2-3; 10 bases fit TRBD2. Germline V CDR1 and CDR2: SQVTM, ANQGSEA. This CDR3 comprises 13 residues. Unmatched junction bases numbered 5, after V lost 7 bases and J lost 4 bases. The CDR3 spells CSAGLAIADTQYF. CDR3 nucleotides: TGCAGCGCGGGACTAGCGATCGCAGATACGCAGTATTTT.

The chain links TRBV6-4 to TRBJ1-5; 8 bases match TRBD1. V trimming: 5 bases; J trimming: 6 bases; junction bases outside the gene matches: 9. The germline V gene has CDR1 MRHNA and CDR2 SNTAGT. The CDR3 extends over 15 amino acids. Written as DNA, the CDR3 is TGTGCCAGCAGTCCTTCTCAGGGGGCGGGTCAGCCCCAGCATTTT. Protein sequence: CASSPSQGAGQPQHF.

The chain joins TRBV14 to TRBJ1-1, with D possibly TRBD1 on 6 matching bases. The length of the CDR3 is 15 residues. Looked up from germline, CDR1 is SGHDN and CDR2 is FVKESK. The V gene lost 1 base and the J gene lost 6 bases, with 15 bases spanning the gap. CDR3: CASSQVKGGGAEAFF. CDR3 bases: TGTGCCAGCAGCCAAGTCAAGGGCGGGGGCGCTGAAGCTTTCTTT.

The count of this clone is one. The genes are TRBV5-4 and TRBJ2-7, with a tentative D call TRBD1 (5 bases). This CDR3 spans 12 amino acids. The V end was cut by 4 bases, the J end by 2 bases, with 7 bases between. Germline loops: CDR1 SGHNT, CDR2 YYREEE (reference sequence). CDR3 in amino acids: CASSPGTYEQYF. The CDR3 DNA follows: TGTGCCAGCAGCCCAGGGACCTACGAGCAGTACTTC.

The CDR3 sequence: CASSWVTSSYNEQFF. CDR3 nucleotide sequence: TGTGCCAGCAGCTGGGTGACTAGCTCCTACAATGAGCAGTTCTTC. The chain couples TRBV7-3 to TRBJ2-1, with a weak D call TRBD2 (6 bases). The CDR3 runs 15 residues. Germline CDR1 is SGHTA and CDR2 is FQGTGA. Trimming pared 4 bases from V and 0 bases from J, leaving 10 bases between.

The J gene is TRBJ1-1, the V gene TRBV10-1; 7 nucleotides line up with TRBD1. CDR3 length: 15 residues. V lost 10 bases and J lost 6; bases outside the gene matches: 17. Germline CDR1 is WNHNN and CDR2 is SYGVQD (reference sequence). The chain's CDR3 is CATPGRGRGFAEAFF. CDR3 nucleotides: TGCGCCACTCCCGGGAGGGGGCGCGGATTCGCTGAAGCTTTCTTT.

The gene calls are TRBV6-5 and TRBJ2-1, with D tentatively TRBD1 (6 bases). The CDR3 spans 15 residues. Germline V gives CDR1 MNHEY, CDR2 SVGAGI. Trimming removed 10 bases at V and 1 base at J, with 17 bases between. The CDR3 protein is CATSFSQGSYNEQFF. The CDR3 DNA reads as TGTGCCACTTCCTTTTCCCAGGGGTCCTACAATGAGCAGTTCTTC.

The chain couples TRBV19 to TRBJ2-3, with 7 bases identical to TRBD2. Germline trimming cut 5 bases from V and 2 bases from J; bases unmatched to any gene: 7. The CDR3 runs 15 residues. Per germline, CDR1 LNHDA and CDR2 SQIVND (reference sequence). CDR3 in amino acids: CASSPLAVFTDTQYF. The CDR3 nucleotides are TGTGCCAGTAGTCCCCTAGCGGTATTCACAGATACGCAGTATTTT. The full variable domain, with the rest looked up from reference TRBV19 and TRBJ2-3, is DGGITQSPKYLFRKEGQNVTLSCEQNLNHDAMYWYRQDPGQGLRLIYYSQIVNDFQKGDIAEGYSVSREKKESFPLTVTSAQKNPTAFYLCASSPLAVFTDTQYFGPGTRLTVL.

This clone was detected a few times. The chain has TRBV9 and TRBJ2-5, with unresolved D. Trimming shortened V by 4 bases and J by 1 base, and 8 bases separated the two germline ends. CDR3 size: 13 residues. Germline CDR1 is SGDLS and CDR2 is YYNGEE. CDR3 in DNA: TGTGCCAGCAGCATTCCGGGCCAAGAGACCCAGTACTTC. As protein: CASSIPGQETQYF.

The chain is built from TRBV19 and TRBJ2-5, with D perhaps TRBD1 (6 bases). CDR1 and CDR2 (germline): LNHDA, SQIVND (reference sequence). Trimming stripped 1 base from V and 5 bases from J, with 14 bases between. The CDR3 sequence is 15 residues long. CDR3: CASSIVGTPSETQYF. CDR3 in DNA: TGTGCCAGTAGTATAGTCGGGACACCCTCGGAGACCCAGTACTTC.